This entry features one T cell receptor (beta chain) sequence. The target antigen is unknown. Using immunoSEQ multiplex PCR, the repertoire was profiled, and TCRdb retains in-frame clones only, with some absent. The table records tens of thousands of clones, almost 80% of them present only once. This CDR3 comprises 15 residues. Germline assignment: CDR1 LNHDA and CDR2 SQIVND (reference sequence). Trimming took 5 bases from V and 0 from J, leaving 13 bases between them. This entry belongs to a study of radiotherapy plus CTLA-4 blockade in lung cancer. Study-level information: The study recorded objective responses in about 20% of patients and disease control in around 31%. Study-wide results and caveats: After radiotherapy and ipilimumab, tumor-derived clones expanded in peripheral blood. With interferon-beta, early dynamics of blood T cell clones were reported to best predict response.

The origin of this receptor is a human donor with non-small cell lung cancer who had stable disease on radiotherapy plus ipilimumab. The source was peripheral blood, collected from a patient treated with radiotherapy plus ipilimumab. This rearrangement joins TRBV19 to TRBJ1-1; D gene unclear. CDR3 sequence reads: CASSSRSLMNTEAFF. The CDR3 DNA reads as TGTGCCAGTAGTTCGAGGAGTCTGATGAACACTGAAGCTTTCTTT.